This T cell receptor (beta chain) was recovered during a study of blood T cell repertoires in COVID-19. Measured with immunoSEQ multiplex PCR; TCRdb has only the in-frame clones, and not every one. The sample consists of 200,000 to 300,000 clones, approximately 86% of them appearing once. The CDR3 has 15 residues. Losses at the gene ends were 1 base for V and 5 bases for J; bases not matched to a gene: 7. Germline V CDR1 and CDR2: SGHNT, YENEEA. This clone has more than one count but fewer than ten. This sequence originates from a woman aged 40 to 50 with acute COVID-19. The chain uses TRBV11-3 and TRBJ1-1; 7 positions agree with TRBD1. Sequencing input: PBMCs or T cells enriched from blood (not recorded which). The CDR3 here is CASSLGGQIGTEAFF. DNA for the CDR3: TGTGCCAGCAGCTTAGGGGGACAGATCGGAACTGAAGCTTTCTTT.